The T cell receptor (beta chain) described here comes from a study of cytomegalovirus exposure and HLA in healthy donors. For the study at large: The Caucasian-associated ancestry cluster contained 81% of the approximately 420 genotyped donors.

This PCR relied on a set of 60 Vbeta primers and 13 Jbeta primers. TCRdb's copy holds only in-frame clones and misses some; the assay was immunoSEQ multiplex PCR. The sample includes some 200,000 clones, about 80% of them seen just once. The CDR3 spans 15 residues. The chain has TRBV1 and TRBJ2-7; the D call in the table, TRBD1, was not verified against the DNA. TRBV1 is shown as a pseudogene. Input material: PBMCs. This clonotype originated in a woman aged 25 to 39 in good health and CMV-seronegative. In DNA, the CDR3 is TGCACCAGCAGCCAAGAAGTGGGCGAGCCTTACGAGCAGTACTTC. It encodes CTSSQEVGEPYEQYF.